The sequence of this T cell receptor beta chain was determined in a study of OX40 agonist ivuxolimab in advanced cancers. Regarding the complete study: Ivuxolimab was an agonistic, fully human IgG2 monoclonal antibody directed against OX40 (CD134), a costimulatory receptor. Peripheral TCRbeta sequencing aimed to test whether ivuxolimab altered TCR sequence diversity and caused clonal T-cell expansion. Of the roughly 50 dose-escalation patients, hepatocellular carcinoma was present in approximately 20, melanoma in approximately 15, renal cell carcinoma in 9 and head and neck cancer in 9. Intravenous ivuxolimab was administered to patients every 2 weeks at six dose levels: 0.01, 0.1, 0.3, 1.5, 3 and 10 mg/kg. The monotherapy dose-escalation portion (N of about 57 patients) of the phase I ivuxolimab trial is reported in the paper. Three dose-escalation patients achieved partial responses, one with hepatocellular carcinoma and two with cutaneous melanoma. Patients were allowed to have had prior anti-PD-1, anti-PD-L1 or anti-CTLA-4 therapy, and 30% to 50% of the dose-escalation patients had previously received checkpoint inhibitors. The dose-escalation cohort was around 83% male with a mean age of around 62 years, ranging from roughly 20 to 85. Study-wide conclusions, independent of this receptor: The antigen specificity of the clonally expanded peripheral T cells was not determined. After ivuxolimab, expanded clones were on average more numerous among CD8+ T cells than among CD4+ T cells. In the 0.1-3.0 mg/kg groups, partial responders were among the patients with the lowest normalized peripheral clonal expansion, particularly in CD8+ T cells. At doses from 0.1 to 3.0 mg/kg, clonal expansion was seen in both CD4+ and CD8+ blood T cells between baseline and week 6. Low levels of normalized T-cell clonal expansion were also seen in some patients who did not respond.

The trial excluded patients who had a history of autoimmune disease or who were on systemic immunosuppression. Peripheral blood for TCR sequencing was collected from all dose cohorts at baseline, on cycle 4 day 1, and on cycle 7 day 1. Samples were obtained from an open-label, multicenter, first-in-human phase I dose-escalation trial of ivuxolimab. Adults with locally advanced or metastatic melanoma, renal cell carcinoma, hepatocellular carcinoma or head and neck squamous cell carcinoma were enrolled in the trial. Before TCR sequencing, CD4+ T cells and CD8+ T cells from peripheral blood were sorted into separate populations. CDR1 and CDR2 were assigned from the germline V gene as SGHRS and YFSETQ. The V end loses 1 base and the J end loses 8 bases, and a stretch of 10 bases separates them. From its cysteine to its phenylalanine, the CDR3 spans 13 amino acids. Solely the CDR3 DNA is kept, with 39 bases framed from the first base.

To note about this clone: This receptor's antigen is unknown. No per-base quality is available; no much larger clone lies one base away.

To sequence the TCRbeta CDR3 region, genomic DNA was isolated from the sorted cells. The immunoSEQ Assay was used to sequence the TCRbeta CDR3 regions. The immuneACCESS repertoire file appears here via TCRdb, limited to in-frame rearrangements. These files lack a portion of the clones; in checked studies, under half of the deficit traces to unresolved V genes, and the cause of the others is not known. A total of approximately 70,000 clones appear in this sample, approximately 85% of them only once. The top ten clones comprise over 0.4% of the sample. The source of this sequence is an adult with an advanced solid tumor such as melanoma, head and neck, liver or kidney cancer. The material sequenced was CD4+ or CD8+ T cells sorted from blood, taken in a trial of the OX40 agonist ivuxolimab. This sequence uses TRBV5-1 and TRBJ2-1; the D region possibly corresponds to TRBD1 (5 bases align). The CDR3 reads as follows: CASSLYSRDEQFF. In nucleotides, the sequence is TGCGCCAGCAGCTTGTATTCCAGGGATGAGCAGTTCTTC.